This T cell receptor (beta chain) was identified during a study of cytomegalovirus exposure and HLA in healthy donors. Concerning this clone itself: What it binds is unknown.

Germline V CDR1 and CDR2: SGHTS, YDEGEE. The V gene end was trimmed by 2 bases and the J gene end by 8 bases; junction bases not matched to a gene: 4. The CDR3 sequence is 14 residues long. Study-level results: The study designated 150 to 200 TCR beta chains cytomegalovirus-associated. Rare sequences made up most TCRs, while some public TCRs were found in many donors. One later analysis, an examination of the 120 validation repertoires, found that first-cohort TCR clusters tended to co-occur in them.

Produced via immunoSEQ multiplex PCR; TCRdb's table is partial and in-frame only. This table has 240,000 or so clones, around 85% appearing once. The rearrangement uses TRBV5-8 and TRBJ1-2; TRBD1 agrees at 12 bases. The clonotype comes from a woman in her 30s in good health and CMV-seropositive. The sequenced sample consisted of PBMCs. CDR3 sequence: CASSFGTGGDGYTF. CDR3 in DNA: TGTGCCAGCAGCTTTGGGACAGGGGGCGACGGCTACACCTTC.